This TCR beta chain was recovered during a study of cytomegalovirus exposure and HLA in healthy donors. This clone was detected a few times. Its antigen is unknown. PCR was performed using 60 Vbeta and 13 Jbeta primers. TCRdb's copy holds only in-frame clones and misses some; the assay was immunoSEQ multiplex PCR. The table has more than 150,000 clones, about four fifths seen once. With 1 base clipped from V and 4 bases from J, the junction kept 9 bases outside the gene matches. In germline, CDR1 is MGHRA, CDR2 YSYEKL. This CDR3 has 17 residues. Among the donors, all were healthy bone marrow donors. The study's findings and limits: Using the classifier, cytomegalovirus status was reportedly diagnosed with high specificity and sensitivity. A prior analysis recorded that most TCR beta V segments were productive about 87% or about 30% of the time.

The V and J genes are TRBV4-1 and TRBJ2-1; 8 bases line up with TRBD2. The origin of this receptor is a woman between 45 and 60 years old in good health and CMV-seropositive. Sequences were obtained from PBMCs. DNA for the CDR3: TGCGCCAGCAGCCAAGGGTCCGCGGGGGGAGGATACAATGAGCAGTTCTTC. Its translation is CASSQGSAGGGYNEQFF.